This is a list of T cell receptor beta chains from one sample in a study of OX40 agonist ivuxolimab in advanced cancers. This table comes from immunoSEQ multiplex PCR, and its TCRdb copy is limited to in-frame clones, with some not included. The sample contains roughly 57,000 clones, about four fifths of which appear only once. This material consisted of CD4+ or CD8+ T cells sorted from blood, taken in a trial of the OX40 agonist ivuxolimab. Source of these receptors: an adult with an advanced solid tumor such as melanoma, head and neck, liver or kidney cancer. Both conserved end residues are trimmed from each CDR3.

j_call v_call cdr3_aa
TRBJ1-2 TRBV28 ASSFTDVGGYT
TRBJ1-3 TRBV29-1 SAESRVSGNTIY
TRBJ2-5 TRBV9 ASSVAPGRETQY
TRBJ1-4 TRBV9 ASSVRATNEKLF
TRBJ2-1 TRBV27 ASSFGGGYNEQF
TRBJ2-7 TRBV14 ASSHVAGTGRSYEQY
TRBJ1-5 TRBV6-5 ASSIDNQPQH
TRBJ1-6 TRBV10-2 ASSEARNSPPH
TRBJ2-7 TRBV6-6 ASTRGEGYEQY
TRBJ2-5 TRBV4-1 ASSQVRPSGQETQY
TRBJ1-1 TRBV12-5 ASGFTPGRGRAVNTEAF
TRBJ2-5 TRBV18 ASSDVGVETQY
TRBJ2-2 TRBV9 ASSGGQGRTGELF
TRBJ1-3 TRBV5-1 ASSLALGDTIY
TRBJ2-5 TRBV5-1 ASSYGDGETQY
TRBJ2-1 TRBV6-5 ASQTFNEQF
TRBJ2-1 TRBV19 ASTERDSTYNEQF
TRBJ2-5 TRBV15 ATSGIAGGSETQY
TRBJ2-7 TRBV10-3 AISGTSGDNEQY
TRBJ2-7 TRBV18 ASSPGQGRDEQY
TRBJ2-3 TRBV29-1 SVDGSMAVSTDTQY
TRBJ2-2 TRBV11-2 ASSLAGRNTGELF
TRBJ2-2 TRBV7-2 ASSLVRTSQQTGELF
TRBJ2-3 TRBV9 ASSPRAGGTDTQY